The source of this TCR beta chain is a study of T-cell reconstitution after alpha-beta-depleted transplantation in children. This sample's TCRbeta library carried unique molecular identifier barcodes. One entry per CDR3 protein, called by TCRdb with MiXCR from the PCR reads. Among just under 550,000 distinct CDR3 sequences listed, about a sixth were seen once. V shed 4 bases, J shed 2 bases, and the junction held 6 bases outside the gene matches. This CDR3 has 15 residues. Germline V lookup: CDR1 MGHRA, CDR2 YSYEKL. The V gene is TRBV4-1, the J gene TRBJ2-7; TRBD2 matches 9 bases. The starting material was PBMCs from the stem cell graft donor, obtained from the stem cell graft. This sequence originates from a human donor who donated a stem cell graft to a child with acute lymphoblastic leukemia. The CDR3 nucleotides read TGCGCCAGCAGCCCTCGGGCGGGAGGGACCTACGAGCAGTACTTC. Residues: CASSPRAGGTYEQYF.